The source of this T cell receptor beta chain is a study of radiotherapy plus CTLA-4 blockade in lung cancer. General observations from the study: Early blood T cell clone dynamics, with interferon-beta, were reported to best predict response. In blood, tumor-derived TCR clones expanded after radiotherapy plus ipilimumab.

V lost 3 bases to trimming and J lost 4 bases, with 12 bases between them. The length of the CDR3 is 14 residues. The germline CDR1 and CDR2 sequences are MDHEN and SYDVKM. Generated by immunoSEQ multiplex PCR, the TCRdb table keeps only in-frame clones and is missing some. In the table there are 40,000 to 60,000 clones, about 81% of which are singletons. Turning to this clone: What it binds is unknown. The same CDR3 is also encoded by other DNA sequences in this sample.

The receptor's source is a human donor with non-small cell lung cancer who had stable disease on radiotherapy plus ipilimumab. Source: peripheral blood, taken from a patient treated with radiotherapy plus ipilimumab. This chain connects TRBV28 to TRBJ1-2; D not certain. DNA of the CDR3: TGTGCCAGCAGTTTTCCCGGGGAGGGCTATGGCTACACCTTC. It translates to CASSFPGEGYGYTF.